This T cell receptor beta chain emerged from a study of blood T cell repertoires in COVID-19. Study details: COVID-19 samples collected from the United States, Italy and Spain covered acute and convalescent phases. Sample material is recorded as cDNA or gDNA derived from T cells, B-cell-depleted T cells, or PBMCs.

The Seattle patients joined while their infection was active and were tracked longitudinally afterward. In the source study's methods: The assay estimated nucleated cells by amplifying reference gene primers. TCRdb's table, derived via immunoSEQ multiplex PCR, lists solely in-frame clones and lacks some. That table supplies the V and J calls and clone size; D and trimming were determined from the DNA. The repertoire has about 180,000 clones, about 84% of them found once; the top ten carry over 15%. This clone was picked up a small number of times. The V gene lost 8 bases and the J gene lost 4 bases, with 21 bases spanning the gap. The V gene's germline CDR1 is LNHDA and CDR2 SQIVND (reference sequence). CDR3 length equals 16 residues.

The V call is TRBV19, the J call TRBJ1-5, with D possibly TRBD1 on 6 matching bases. Material for sequencing was peripheral blood. The sequence came from a person in their 70s with COVID-19, enrolled during active disease. The CDR3 DNA sequence: TGTGCCAGTGGGGAAGGCTCAGGGACACAGAATCAGCCCCAGCATTTT. Translated, it gives CASGEGSGTQNQPQHF. The full variable domain, rest sourced from reference TRBV19 and TRBJ1-5, is DGGITQSPKYLFRKEGQNVTLSCEQNLNHDAMYWYRQDPGQGLRLIYYSQIVNDFQKGDIAEGYSVSREKKESFPLTVTSAQKNPTAFYLCASGEGSGTQNQPQHFGDGTRLSIL.